This T cell receptor (beta chain) was observed in a study of OX40 agonist ivuxolimab in advanced cancers. Only in-frame clones appear in the TCRdb table, and some are missing; sequencing was by immunoSEQ multiplex PCR. The table includes approximately 60,000 clones, roughly 84% detected once. The sequenced sample was CD4+ or CD8+ T cells sorted from blood, obtained in a trial of the OX40 agonist ivuxolimab. This sequence originates from an adult with an advanced solid tumor such as melanoma, head and neck, liver or kidney cancer.

The CDR3 DNA reads as TGCGCCAGCAGTGAATTGGCTGGGACAGGTGGAGAGACCCAGTACTTC. Its protein is CASSELAGTGGETQYF. This chain connects TRBV10-2 to TRBJ2-5; 8 nucleotides line up with TRBD1. V shed 3 bases and J 4 bases; nucleotides not matched to a gene: 10. Germline values: CDR1 WSHSY, CDR2 SAAADI. The CDR3 is made up of 16 amino acids.